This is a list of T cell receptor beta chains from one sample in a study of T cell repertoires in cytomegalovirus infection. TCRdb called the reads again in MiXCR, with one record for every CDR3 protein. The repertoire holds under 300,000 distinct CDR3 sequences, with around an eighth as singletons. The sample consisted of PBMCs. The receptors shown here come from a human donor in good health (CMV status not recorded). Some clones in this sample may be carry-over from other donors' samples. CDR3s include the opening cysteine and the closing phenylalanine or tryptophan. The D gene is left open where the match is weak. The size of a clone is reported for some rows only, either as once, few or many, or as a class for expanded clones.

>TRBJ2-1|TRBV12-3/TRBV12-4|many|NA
CASSRVSPNEQFF
TGTGCCAGCAGTCGGGTCTCCCCCAATGAGCAGTTCTTC
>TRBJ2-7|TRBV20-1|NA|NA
CRFRDPYEQYF
TGCAGGTTCCGGGACCCCTACGAGCAGTACTTC
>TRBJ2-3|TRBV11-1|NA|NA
CASRHPGGPRTDTQYF
TGTGCCAGCAGACATCCCGGGGGGCCCCGCACAGATACGCAGTATTTT
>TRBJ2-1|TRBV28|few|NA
CASSLERGWGNEQFF
TGTGCCAGCAGTCTAGAGAGGGGATGGGGAAATGAGCAGTTCTTC
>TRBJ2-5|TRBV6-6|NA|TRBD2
CASSYSASRGALETQYF
TGTGCCAGCAGTTACTCGGCGTCGCGGGGGGCTCTGGAGACCCAGTACTTC
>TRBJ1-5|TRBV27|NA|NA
CASSSLNPASNQPQHF
TGTGCCAGCAGTTCTCTCAACCCGGCCAGCAATCAGCCCCAGCATTTT
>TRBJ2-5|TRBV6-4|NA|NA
CIRRGQETQYF
TGTATCAGGAGGGGGCAAGAGACCCAGTACTTC
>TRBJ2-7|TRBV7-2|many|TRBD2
CASSFSTSGRGEQYF
TGTGCCAGCAGCTTCTCGACTAGCGGGAGGGGAGAGCAGTACTTC
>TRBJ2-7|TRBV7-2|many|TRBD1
CASSLALARGGRGEQYF
TGTGCCAGCAGCTTAGCGTTAGCTAGAGGGGGCCGAGGGGAGCAGTACTTC
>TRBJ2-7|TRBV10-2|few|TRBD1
CASSSFRDRGLDEQYF
TGCGCCAGCAGTTCCTTCCGGGACAGGGGGTTAGACGAGCAGTACTTC
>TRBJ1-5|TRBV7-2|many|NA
CASSGPLQPQHF
TGTGCCAGCAGCGGGCCCCTCCAGCCCCAGCATTTT
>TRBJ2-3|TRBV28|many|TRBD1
CASSLDGQGGDTQYF
TGTGCCAGCAGTTTAGACGGACAGGGAGGCGATACGCAGTATTTT
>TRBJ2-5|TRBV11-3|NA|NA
CASAHGLIPSGGGTQYF
TGTGCCAGCGCTCATGGGCTGATACCCTCCGGCGGAGGGACCCAGTACTTC
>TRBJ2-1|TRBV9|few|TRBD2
CASSPVGAGGYNEQFF
TGTGCCAGCAGCCCTGTTGGAGCGGGAGGGTACAATGAGCAGTTCTTC
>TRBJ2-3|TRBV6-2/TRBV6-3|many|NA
CASRGPGADTQYF
TGTGCCAGCCGTGGACCCGGGGCAGATACGCAGTATTTT
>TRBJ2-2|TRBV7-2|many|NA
CASSLVTGNTGELFF
TGTGCCAGCAGCTTAGTGACAGGGAACACCGGGGAGCTGTTTTTT
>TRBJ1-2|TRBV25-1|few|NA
CASIGSNYGYTF
TGTGCCAGCATCGGCAGCAACTATGGCTACACCTTC
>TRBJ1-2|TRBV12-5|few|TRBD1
CASGSPTQGGVYGYTF
TGTGCTAGTGGCTCCCCAACCCAAGGGGGCGTCTATGGCTACACCTTC
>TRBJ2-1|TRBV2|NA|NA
CASSDSPSYNEQFF
TGTGCCAGCAGCGACAGTCCCTCCTACAATGAGCAGTTCTTC
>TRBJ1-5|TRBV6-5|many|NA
CASSYRGREQPQHF
TGTGCCAGCAGTTACCGGGGGAGGGAACAGCCCCAGCATTTT
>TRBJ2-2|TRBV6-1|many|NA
CASSEIRAGELFF
TGTGCCAGCAGTGAAATTAGGGCCGGGGAGCTGTTTTTT
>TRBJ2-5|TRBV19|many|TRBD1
CASSTARGGGETQYF
TGTGCCAGTAGTACGGCTAGAGGGGGCGGAGAGACCCAGTACTTC
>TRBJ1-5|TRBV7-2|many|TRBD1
CASSIRSAGGSNQPQHF
TGTGCCAGCAGCATACGGTCCGCAGGGGGTAGCAATCAGCCCCAGCATTTT
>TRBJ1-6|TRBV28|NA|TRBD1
CASSLLDRVDLKENSPLHF
TGTGCCAGCAGTTTACTCGACAGGGTAGATTTAAAGGAGAATTCACCCCTCCACTTT
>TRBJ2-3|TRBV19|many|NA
CASRPGPVDTQYF
TGTGCCAGCCGACCGGGACCAGTGGATACGCAGTATTTT
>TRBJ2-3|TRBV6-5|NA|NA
CASSYSGGASTDTQYF
TGTGCCAGCAGTTACTCGGGGGGCGCAAGCACAGATACGCAGTATTTT
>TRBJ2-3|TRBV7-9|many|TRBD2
CASILTSGATDTQYF
TGTGCCAGCATCCTGACTAGCGGGGCCACAGATACGCAGTATTTT
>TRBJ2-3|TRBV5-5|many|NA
CASSLGIQVTDTQYF
TGTGCCAGCAGCTTGGGGATCCAAGTCACAGATACGCAGTATTTT
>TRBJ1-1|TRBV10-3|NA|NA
CAISTEGTEAFF
TGTGCCATCAGTACTGAGGGGACTGAAGCTTTCTTT
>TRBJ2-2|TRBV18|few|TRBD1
CASSPRVQGRTGELFF
TGTGCCAGCTCACCCCGTGTACAGGGGCGAACCGGGGAGCTGTTTTTT
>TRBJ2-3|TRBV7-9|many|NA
CASSLASRFDTQYF
TGTGCCAGCAGCTTAGCGTCCCGATTCGATACGCAGTATTTT
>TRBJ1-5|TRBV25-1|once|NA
CASSETGALGQPQHF
TGTGCCAGCAGTGAGACGGGGGCGCTGGGTCAGCCCCAGCATTTT
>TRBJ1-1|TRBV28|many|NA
CASRSGGTEAFF
TGTGCCAGCAGATCCGGGGGTACTGAAGCTTTCTTT
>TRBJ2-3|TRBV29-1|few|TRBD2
CSVEWGGRPTDTQYF
TGCAGCGTTGAATGGGGGGGTAGACCCACAGATACGCAGTATTTT
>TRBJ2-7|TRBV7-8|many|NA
CASSLVSGSYEQYF
TGTGCCAGCAGCTTGGTTAGCGGTTCCTACGAGCAGTACTTC
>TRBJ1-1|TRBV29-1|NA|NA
CSVEGTMNTEAFF
TGCAGCGTTGAAGGTACCATGAACACTGAAGCTTTCTTT
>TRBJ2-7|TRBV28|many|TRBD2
CASSGFAGTSGRGYEQYF
TGTGCCAGCAGTGGATTCGCCGGGACTAGCGGGAGGGGATACGAGCAGTACTTC
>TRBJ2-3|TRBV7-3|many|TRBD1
CASSLRRQGARTDTQYF
TGTGCCAGCAGCTTACGCCGGCAGGGGGCCCGCACAGATACGCAGTATTTT
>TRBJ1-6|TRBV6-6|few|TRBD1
CASSYPTTGTVNSPLHF
TGTGCCAGCAGTTACCCAACGACCGGGACAGTTAATTCACCCCTCCACTTT
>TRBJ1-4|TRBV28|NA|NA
CASSSSGRATNEKLFF
TGTGCCAGCAGTTCCTCCGGGAGGGCAACTAATGAAAAACTGTTTTTT
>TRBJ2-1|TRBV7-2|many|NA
CASSLNQHNEQFF
TGTGCCAGCAGCTTAAATCAGCACAATGAGCAGTTCTTC